The rows below give T cell receptor beta chains drawn from one sample of a study of a mutant IDH1 vaccine in newly diagnosed glioma. These receptors lack a known antigen. Generated by immunoSEQ multiplex PCR, the TCRdb table keeps only in-frame clones and is missing some. Here the sample spans roughly 62,000 clones, 80% to 90% being singletons. The starting material was PBMCs, obtained from a glioma patient whose treatment included an IDH1 peptide vaccine. These receptors all come from a woman in her fifties or sixties with glioma. Each CDR3 is given with its conserved first and last residue.

j_call v_call cdr3_aa
TRBJ2-7 TRBV19 CASSIRSGVGGYYEQYF
TRBJ1-4 TRBV2 CASMRMGGEKLFF
TRBJ1-2 TRBV4-3 CASSQEVVRGYTF
TRBJ2-2 TRBV4-1 CASRGQGLPTGELFF
TRBJ2-5 TRBV7-2 CASSRGGGETQYF
TRBJ1-3 TRBV9 CASSVGGGSKGNTIYF
TRBJ1-1 TRBV5-1 CASSLGGTVPMNTEAFF
TRBJ2-1 TRBV6-4 CASSPGTSVYNEQFF
TRBJ2-1 TRBV9 CASSAQGEQFF
TRBJ1-1 TRBV5-4 CASSLVGGGLTEAFF
TRBJ2-3 TRBV7-3 CASSLTLRGVEDTQYF
TRBJ2-1 TRBV5-8 CASRIGGFPPLLDEQFF
TRBJ1-3 TRBV9 CASSPPSGNTIYF
TRBJ1-2 TRBV6-5 CASSYSYQGHGYTF
TRBJ2-5 TRBV29-1 CSVEHQETQYF
TRBJ1-2 TRBV10-3 CAIRTTGDEGGYTF
TRBJ1-4 TRBV7-8 CASSLLPDRGQEKLFF
TRBJ1-1 TRBV6-6 CASNLAGNAEAFF
TRBJ2-5 TRBV4-2 CASSSLAGGVRETQYF
TRBJ1-4 TRBV5-1 CASSSGAREKLFF
TRBJ2-4 TRBV5-1 CASSLVPLNSYKNIQYF
TRBJ2-7 TRBV14 CASSPVGRNYEQYF
TRBJ2-5 TRBV13 CASSAGLAETQYF
TRBJ1-1 TRBV29-1 CSVAQSAEAFF
TRBJ2-3 TRBV10-1 CASSGRDITSTDTQYF
TRBJ2-1 TRBV7-7 CASSQDRDNEQFF
TRBJ2-2 TRBV7-8 CASRGHSGGNTGELFF
TRBJ1-4 TRBV19 CASMGREEKLFF
TRBJ1-2 TRBV10-3 CAISGVKTGDHGYTF
TRBJ1-2 TRBV27 CASSGRDSAGGYTF
TRBJ2-7 TRBV7-2 CASSFTQGGYEQYF
TRBJ2-1 TRBV27 CASSLSLASSYNEQFF
TRBJ1-2 TRBV6-1 CASRQREERYYGYTF
TRBJ2-5 TRBV7-6 CASTAIRGPVETQYF
TRBJ1-1 TRBV5-1 CASSRGDSMNTEAFF
TRBJ1-2 TRBV7-9 CASSPTQRTLQYGYTF
TRBJ1-2 TRBV5-6 CASSLEGFEVGYTF
TRBJ1-6 TRBV30 CAWSLGWVGSYNSPLHF
TRBJ2-6 TRBV9 CASSVGGSGANVLTF
TRBJ2-5 TRBV7-9 CASSLTSEGETQYF
TRBJ2-4 TRBV11-3 CASSGPDRMGKNIQYF
TRBJ2-5 TRBV5-1 CASSRTSGGAFETQYF
TRBJ2-7 TRBV10-3 CAISESVRDSYEQYF
TRBJ2-1 TRBV5-1 CASSPGQGFQFF
TRBJ1-6 TRBV7-2 CASREGTASPLHF
TRBJ1-5 TRBV27 CASSLWGQDQPQHF
TRBJ2-1 TRBV7-8 CASRRGGYNEQFF
TRBJ2-1 TRBV7-2 CASSLGQGAGEQFF
TRBJ2-6 TRBV10-3 CATWSSGANVLTF
TRBJ1-5 TRBV7-9 CASSSNQDKPQHF
TRBJ1-3 TRBV7-2 CASSLSEGRNTIYF
TRBJ1-2 TRBV27 CASSSGTGWGGYTF
TRBJ2-1 TRBV18 CASSPLTGDYEQFF